This T cell receptor beta chain was sequenced during a study of T cell repertoires in cytomegalovirus infection. Study-wide points: CMV-specific HLA-C-restricted TCR beta clonotypes dominated the ex vivo response.

TCRdb passed the reads through MiXCR, listing each CDR3 protein once. The table shows roughly 860,000 distinct CDR3 sequences, with about 30% occurring only once. Of note for this clonotype: Its target is unknown.

CDR1 MNHEY and CDR2 SVGAGI come from the germline V gene. There are 17 residues in the CDR3. Trimming took 0 bases from V and 1 from J, leaving 15 bases between them. The chain employs TRBV6-5 and TRBJ1-1; no firm D call. Material: cultured CD8+ T cells from PBMCs, obtained from culture after CMV antigen stimulation. This TCR derives from a human donor in good health (CMV status not recorded). Some clones in this sample may be carry-over from other donors' samples. The CDR3: CASSYSGIPRGNTEAFF. As DNA, the CDR3 is TGTGCCAGCAGTTACTCGGGGATACCCCGGGGGAACACTGAAGCTTTCTTT.